This TCR beta chain was observed in a study of shared clonotypes between healthy human individuals. Trimming cost V 2 bases and J 4 bases, with 11 bases left between them. The CDR3 is made up of 14 amino acids. Germline CDR1 MDHEN, CDR2 SYDVKM. For this clone: Its antigen is not known.

CD45RO-negative, CCR7-selected cells formed the naive CD8 fraction, which excluded terminally differentiated effector memory CD45RA+ cells. The assay was immunoSEQ multiplex PCR, and TCRdb's table has in-frame clones only and misses some. The table shows about 680,000 clones, with about 92% occurring only once. Study conclusions and caveats: Sampling included only blood; tissue repertoires likely differ.

The clonotype originates from a young man in good health. The specimen was naive CD8+ T cells sorted from blood. The chain has TRBV28 and TRBJ2-5; the D is unclear. The CDR3 sequence is CASSLQGSLETQYF. CDR3 DNA sequence: TGTGCCAGCAGTTTACAAGGATCTCTAGAGACCCAGTACTTC.